The TCR beta chain described here comes from a study of blood T cell repertoires in COVID-19. Measured with immunoSEQ multiplex PCR; TCRdb has only the in-frame clones, and not every one. The sample includes around 250,000 clones, approximately 91% seen only once; the top ten take approximately 1.2%. CDR1 and CDR2 from the germline V gene are LNHDA and SQIVND (reference sequence). The CDR3 spans 14 residues. Trimming took 4 bases from V and 4 from J, leaving 11 bases between them. Those enrolled, adults aged roughly 18 to 100 years, came from some 25 US areas. Participant-given clinical history determined each cohort assignment. This clone came up a few times.

The rearrangement uses TRBV19 and TRBJ1-5; a weak D match, TRBD1 (6 bases). Sequenced sample: PBMCs or T cells enriched from blood (not recorded which). The sequence derives from a human donor in a cohort exposed to, infected with or recovered from COVID-19 (not recorded which). The donor label of this sample is uncertain. CDR3 amino acids: CASSTGASNQPQHF. The CDR3, as DNA: TGTGCCAGTAGTACAGGGGCCTCTAATCAGCCCCAGCATTTT.